These T cell receptor beta chains were read from a single sample in a study of cytomegalovirus exposure and HLA in healthy donors. The data were produced by immunoSEQ multiplex PCR, yet TCRdb's version contains in-frame clones alone and is incomplete. This table holds a few hundred thousand clones, roughly 80% found once. Specimen: PBMCs. The receptors were gathered from a man under 40 in good health and CMV-seronegative. The CDR3 runs from the conserved cysteine through the conserved F or W. Each record gives: clone size, D gene, J gene, V gene, CDR3 DNA, CDR3 protein. The D gene is left open where the match is weak. Size is stated for part of the rows, as once, few or many counts, or as a class when the clone is expanded.

abundance: -
d_gene: TRBD2
j_gene: TRBJ2-7
v_gene: TRBV4-2
CDR3nt: TGTGCCAGCAGCCAAGATTTAGCGGGGGGTATTTTCGGTTCCTACGAGCAGTACTTC
CDR3aa: CASSQDLAGGIFGSYEQYF

abundance: -
d_gene: TRBD2
j_gene: TRBJ2-1
v_gene: TRBV5-8
CDR3nt: TGTGCCAGCAGCTTGATACTAGCGGGGGTTCATGAGCAGTTCTTC
CDR3aa: CASSLILAGVHEQFF

abundance: -
d_gene: -
j_gene: TRBJ2-7
v_gene: TRBV6-1
CDR3nt: TGTGCCAGCAGTGAAGGCCTTGACAGCCTCTACGAGCAGTACTTC
CDR3aa: CASSEGLDSLYEQYF

abundance: -
d_gene: TRBD2
j_gene: TRBJ2-3
v_gene: TRBV12-5
CDR3nt: TGTGCTAGTGGTTTGGGCGTAGCGGGGGTTTTCACAGATACGCAGTATTTT
CDR3aa: CASGLGVAGVFTDTQYF

abundance: -
d_gene: TRBD2
j_gene: TRBJ2-1
v_gene: TRBV27
CDR3nt: TGTGCCAGCAGTTTAGATCTAGCGGGGATGGTTGAGCAGTTCTTC
CDR3aa: CASSLDLAGMVEQFF

abundance: -
d_gene: -
j_gene: TRBJ2-2
v_gene: TRBV7-3
CDR3nt: TGTGCCAGCAGCTCCGGGGGGAACACCGGGGAGCTGTTTTTT
CDR3aa: CASSSGGNTGELFF

abundance: -
d_gene: -
j_gene: TRBJ2-3
v_gene: TRBV2
CDR3nt: TGTGCCACCGCCTTTTCCCCCGGGACAGATACGCAGTATTTT
CDR3aa: CATAFSPGTDTQYF

abundance: -
d_gene: TRBD1
j_gene: TRBJ2-3
v_gene: TRBV27
CDR3nt: TGTGCCAGCAGTGCTACAGGGGATTCCACAGATACGCAGTATTTT
CDR3aa: CASSATGDSTDTQYF

abundance: -
d_gene: TRBD1
j_gene: TRBJ1-4
v_gene: TRBV5-1
CDR3nt: TGCGCCAGCAGCTTAGGACAGGGAGAACTGTTTTTT
CDR3aa: CASSLGQGELFF

abundance: -
d_gene: TRBD2
j_gene: TRBJ2-7
v_gene: TRBV13
CDR3nt: TGTGCCAGCAGCTTAGCGGGGGGACCCTACGAGCAGTACTTC
CDR3aa: CASSLAGGPYEQYF

abundance: few
d_gene: -
j_gene: TRBJ2-5
v_gene: TRBV2
CDR3nt: TGTGCCAGCAGTGGGGACTCAGAGACCCAGTACTTC
CDR3aa: CASSGDSETQYF

abundance: -
d_gene: TRBD1
j_gene: TRBJ2-1
v_gene: TRBV6-1
CDR3nt: TGTGCCAGCATACGACAGGGGACACAGGTTGAGCAGTTCTTC
CDR3aa: CASIRQGTQVEQFF

abundance: -
d_gene: -
j_gene: TRBJ2-5
v_gene: TRBV20-1
CDR3nt: TGCAGTGCTAGATTCCGGGAGACCCAGTACTTC
CDR3aa: CSARFRETQYF

abundance: -
d_gene: TRBD1
j_gene: TRBJ1-5
v_gene: TRBV18
CDR3nt: TGTGCCAGCTCTACAGGGGCTACGTCGCCCCAGCATTTT
CDR3aa: CASSTGATSPQHF

abundance: -
d_gene: TRBD1
j_gene: TRBJ2-5
v_gene: TRBV10-3
CDR3nt: TGTGCCACCCGGACAGGCGAAGAGACCCAGTACTTC
CDR3aa: CATRTGEETQYF

abundance: -
d_gene: -
j_gene: TRBJ1-3
v_gene: TRBV28
CDR3nt: TGTGCCAGCAGTTTGAGCAGGGCTGGAAACACCATATATTTT
CDR3aa: CASSLSRAGNTIYF

abundance: -
d_gene: -
j_gene: TRBJ2-1
v_gene: TRBV7-2
CDR3nt: TGTGCCAGCAGCTTAAACGTGCGGCTAGCGAAAGACAATGAGCAGTTCTTC
CDR3aa: CASSLNVRLAKDNEQFF

abundance: -
d_gene: -
j_gene: TRBJ1-6
v_gene: TRBV6-1
CDR3nt: TGTGCCAGCAGTGGCCCCTTGACAGGACCTAATTCACCCCTCCACTTT
CDR3aa: CASSGPLTGPNSPLHF

abundance: -
d_gene: -
j_gene: TRBJ2-7
v_gene: TRBV5-1
CDR3nt: TGCGCCAGCAGCCTCCATCAGGGGCCCCCGGGGCAGTACTTC
CDR3aa: CASSLHQGPPGQYF

abundance: -
d_gene: -
j_gene: TRBJ2-7
v_gene: TRBV6-1
CDR3nt: TGTGCCAGCAGTGAAGGTTTAGACAGCTCCTACGAGCAGTACTTC
CDR3aa: CASSEGLDSSYEQYF

abundance: once
d_gene: -
j_gene: TRBJ2-5
v_gene: TRBV11-2
CDR3nt: TGTGCCAGCAGCTCGTCAACGGGGGTAAAAGAGACCCAGTACTTC
CDR3aa: CASSSSTGVKETQYF

abundance: -
d_gene: TRBD1
j_gene: TRBJ2-2
v_gene: TRBV25-1
CDR3nt: TGTGCCAGCGGATCTATCGGGACAGGGGGCCCGGGGGAGCTGTTTTTT
CDR3aa: CASGSIGTGGPGELFF

abundance: -
d_gene: TRBD2
j_gene: TRBJ2-1
v_gene: TRBV6-5
CDR3nt: TGTGCCAGCCATTTAGCGGGGGACGATGAGCAGTTCTTC
CDR3aa: CASHLAGDDEQFF

abundance: few
d_gene: TRBD1
j_gene: TRBJ1-1
v_gene: TRBV7-3
CDR3nt: TGTGCCAGCAGCCCAGGGGGTGCGAACACTGAAGCTTTCTTT
CDR3aa: CASSPGGANTEAFF

abundance: -
d_gene: -
j_gene: TRBJ2-7
v_gene: TRBV5-1
CDR3nt: TGCGCCAGCAGCTCATCTCCAGGGCAAGCGTACGAGCAGTACTTC
CDR3aa: CASSSSPGQAYEQYF

abundance: once
d_gene: -
j_gene: TRBJ1-6
v_gene: TRBV5-1
CDR3nt: TGCGCCAGCAGCTTGGGAGGAGATAATTCACCCCTCCACTTT
CDR3aa: CASSLGGDNSPLHF

abundance: -
d_gene: -
j_gene: TRBJ2-7
v_gene: TRBV2
CDR3nt: TGTGCCAGCACCGACAGCCGGACGGGCGAGCAGTACTTC
CDR3aa: CASTDSRTGEQYF

abundance: -
d_gene: -
j_gene: TRBJ2-3
v_gene: TRBV7-8
CDR3nt: TGTGCCAGCAGCTTAGTAAGGACAACAGATACGCAGTATTTT
CDR3aa: CASSLVRTTDTQYF

abundance: -
d_gene: TRBD2
j_gene: TRBJ2-7
v_gene: TRBV11-1
CDR3nt: TGTGCCAGCGGGCCTAGCGGGGCCTACGAGCAGTACTTC
CDR3aa: CASGPSGAYEQYF

abundance: -
d_gene: -
j_gene: TRBJ2-5
v_gene: TRBV7-7
CDR3nt: TGTGCTAGCAGCTTAGGGACTGGCAAAGAGACCCAGTACTTC
CDR3aa: CASSLGTGKETQYF

abundance: -
d_gene: TRBD2
j_gene: TRBJ2-5
v_gene: TRBV6-5
CDR3nt: TGTGCCACCACGGGAGGGGGATTGAAGACCCAGTACTTC
CDR3aa: CATTGGGLKTQYF

abundance: -
d_gene: TRBD1
j_gene: TRBJ2-3
v_gene: TRBV5-4
CDR3nt: TGTGCCAGCAGCTACCCGACAGGGGAGTCTTCAGATACGCAGTATTTT
CDR3aa: CASSYPTGESSDTQYF

abundance: -
d_gene: TRBD1
j_gene: TRBJ2-7
v_gene: TRBV18
CDR3nt: TGTGCCAGCTCACCTCTCGGGACAGGGGAAGGGTACGAGCAGTACTTC
CDR3aa: CASSPLGTGEGYEQYF

abundance: -
d_gene: -
j_gene: TRBJ2-1
v_gene: TRBV28
CDR3nt: TGTGCCAGCAGTATGGACAGAAGGAATGAGCAGTTCTTC
CDR3aa: CASSMDRRNEQFF

abundance: -
d_gene: TRBD1
j_gene: TRBJ2-3
v_gene: TRBV4-3
CDR3nt: TGCGCCAGCAGCCTCCATCACAGGGGGCGCACAGATACGCAGTATTTT
CDR3aa: CASSLHHRGRTDTQYF

abundance: -
d_gene: -
j_gene: TRBJ2-1
v_gene: TRBV11-3
CDR3nt: TGTGCCAGCAGCTTGGCCTACGGGGGTGAGCAGTTCTTC
CDR3aa: CASSLAYGGEQFF

abundance: -
d_gene: -
j_gene: TRBJ2-7
v_gene: TRBV18
CDR3nt: TGTGCCAGCTCACCATCGGTGTACGAGCAGTACTTC
CDR3aa: CASSPSVYEQYF